This TCR beta chain was identified in a study of T cell responses to AZD1222 COVID-19 vaccine (dated by TCRdb to the early 2020s). About the full investigation: AZD1222 recipients with second doses at about 4 weeks or about 12 weeks were pooled, because spike-specific TCR depth and breadth did not differ between schedules. Trial participants were enrolled into age subgroups of 18-55, 56-69 and 70-plus years, which contained approximately 150, 28 and 58 TCR-sequenced participants, respectively. A total of 233 trial participants underwent TCR sequencing, of whom 207 had received two doses of AZD1222 and 26 had received two doses of the MenACWY control vaccine.

CDR1 and CDR2, per the germline V gene, are KGHSH and LQKENI. Trimmed from V: 2 bases; trimmed from J: 5 bases; junction bases lacking a gene match: 8. The cysteine opens and the phenylalanine closes a CDR3 of 16 amino acids. Of the read, only the CDR3 DNA is kept; its 48 bases are in frame from base 1. Note on this clone: Its antigen remains undetermined. Per-base qualities were not stored, and no clone one base away is much larger.

The paper's findings and limits, for the study overall: Nearly half of unique spike-specific TCRs reportedly recognized epitopes outside regions mutated in the B.1.351 and B.1.1.7 variants. After two AZD1222 doses, both the breadth and the depth of spike-specific TCRs were significantly higher than at day 0 and than in MenACWY recipients. The vaccine-associated CD4 TCRs covered the entire spike protein, and the dominant responses fell in regions 160-218 and 743-854. Because no day 14 peak-response samples were available, the repertoires could be characterized only after the peak T cell response. Conclusions about previously exposed vaccinees were limited because only 5 or 6 AZD1222 recipients were SARS-CoV-2 seropositive at baseline. Participants were mostly white British and included more females than males, and it was suggested by the authors that clonal diversity may have been underestimated. In the small 56-69-year group, the increase in depth fell short of significance, most likely because of low power.

The CDR3 regions of human TCRbeta chains were analyzed by immunosequencing. The authors processed their data as follows. Repertoire TCRs were matched against a reference library of SARS-CoV-2-specific TCRs generated with the MIRA antigen-specificity platform. Breadth was defined as the fraction of unique TCRs that were SARS-CoV-2-associated. Depth was defined as the fraction of total T cells that were SARS-CoV-2-associated. Each spike-specific TCR was assigned to its reactive spike region and to a CD4 or CD8 class using the MIRA data. Log10-transformed breadth and depth values were compared by one-way ANOVA with Sidak's multiple comparisons tests. The source is immuneACCESS, and TCRdb retained only in-frame sequences with V and J called. Part of the clones is not carried over; for the studies checked, unresolved V genes explain less than half of this, and the remainder is unexplained. For V, J and clone size, that table is used; D and trimming come from the DNA. The sample profile shows around 140,000 clones; roughly 92% of them were found once. 1.7% of the sample is held by the ten biggest clonotypes.

The time point label of this sample denotes: baseline before first vaccination. The vaccinee samples were drawn from two UK trials, COV001 and COV002, one of which was a single-blind randomized controlled phase 2/3 trial testing AZD1222 (ChAdOx1 nCoV-19) in healthy adults. For TCRbeta chain sequencing, PBMC samples were collected from trial participants at day 0 and at day 28 after the second dose. This TCR came from an adult in good health. This material consisted of peripheral blood, taken on day 0 of AZD1222 vaccination. Recombination connected TRBV18 to TRBJ1-4; a stretch of 7 junction bases matches TRBD1. The CDR3 protein: CASSPNQARGNEKLFF. The DNA sequence is given as TGTGCCAGCTCACCAAATCAAGCCAGGGGGAATGAAAAACTGTTTTTT.